Below, 24 T cell receptor beta chains from the same sample are listed, as sequenced in a study of cytomegalovirus exposure and HLA in healthy donors. Vbeta (60) and Jbeta (13) primers were used in the PCR. This table comes from immunoSEQ multiplex PCR, and its TCRdb copy is limited to in-frame clones, with some not included. The table records about 160,000 clones, around nine tenths of them present only once. Sequenced material: PBMCs. The receptor set was obtained from a woman aged 25 to 45 in good health and CMV-seronegative.

This clone was seen just once. The V call is TRBV6-4, the J call TRBJ2-2; possible D gene TRBD2, 6 bases. Trimming cost V 4 bases and J 3 bases, with 12 bases left between them. The CDR3 is made up of 15 amino acids. Germline V gene lookup returns CDR1 MRHNA and CDR2 SNTAGT. CDR3 DNA: TGTGCCAGCAGTGCGACTAGGCGGGACACCGGGGAGCTGTTTTTT. It specifies CASSATRRDTGELFF.

This clone showed up just a few times. This chain connects TRBV7-2 to TRBJ2-3, with D possibly TRBD2 on 6 matching bases. Germline V lookup: CDR1 SGHTA, CDR2 FQGNSA. The germline V and J ends were trimmed by 6 bases and 6 bases, with 16 bases remaining between them. This CDR3 contains 14 residues. CDR3 region: CASSLTRGWDTQYF. In DNA, the CDR3 is TGTGCCAGCAGTCTCACGCGGGGCTGGGATACGCAGTATTTT.

The chain recombines TRBV27 with TRBJ1-3; 8 bases are a match to TRBD1. Germline V gene sequence: CDR1 MNHEY, CDR2 SMNVEV (reference sequence). With 1 base clipped from V and 8 bases from J, the junction kept 1 base outside the gene matches. The CDR3 covers 13 residues. CDR3 region: CASSLYRGDTIYF. In DNA, the CDR3 is TGTGCCAGCAGTTTATACAGGGGGGACACCATATATTTT.

The V and J genes are TRBV15 and TRBJ2-1, with D maybe TRBD1 (6 bases). The germline V gene encodes CDR1 LNHNV and CDR2 YYDKDF (reference sequence). The CDR3 consists of 16 residues. V dropped 1 base and J dropped 0 bases, with 10 bases sitting between them. Here the CDR3 reads CATSRGLDSSYNEQFF. CDR3 DNA sequence: TGTGCCACCAGCAGAGGACTGGACAGCTCCTACAATGAGCAGTTCTTC.

The rearrangement uses TRBV14 and TRBJ2-3; D may be TRBD1 (5 bases). This CDR3 has 16 residues. Germline CDR1 and CDR2: SGHDN and FVKESK. The V end was cut by 4 bases, the J end by 3 bases, with 17 bases between. CDR3 sequence reads: CASSPDRQGVTDTQYF. The CDR3 bases are TGTGCCAGCAGCCCCGATCGGCAGGGTGTGACAGATACGCAGTATTTT.

Concerning this clone itself: Germline is not matched at one junction end, which may reflect a read error. The chain couples TRBV7-3 to TRBJ2-1; D might be TRBD2 (6 bases). The CDR3 sequence is 14 residues long. The germline CDR1 and CDR2 sequences are SGHTA and FQGTGA. The CDR3 loop reads CASSPGSPGNKQFF. CDR3 in DNA: TGTGCCAGCAGCCCCGGGAGTCCCGGCAATAAGCAGTTCTTC.

Only one count was recorded for this clone. CDR3: CASSPLDRGYSNQPQHF. The DNA of the CDR3 is TGTGCCAGTAGTCCTTTGGATCGAGGATATAGCAATCAGCCCCAGCATTTT. The gene calls are TRBV19 and TRBJ1-5; D call uncertain. V was shortened by 5 bases and J by 0 bases, with 17 bases between the two germline ends. In germline, CDR1 is LNHDA, CDR2 SQIVND (reference sequence). This CDR3 spans 17 amino acids. Complete variable domain (other parts from reference TRBV19 and TRBJ1-5): DGGITQSPKYLFRKEGQNVTLSCEQNLNHDAMYWYRQDPGQGLRLIYYSQIVNDFQKGDIAEGYSVSREKKESFPLTVTSAQKNPTAFYLCASSPLDRGYSNQPQHFGDGTRLSIL.

The gene calls are TRBV7-3 and TRBJ2-7, with TRBD2 as a possible D gene (6 bases). Trimming took 5 bases from V and 12 from J, leaving 20 bases between them. In germline, CDR1 is SGHTA, CDR2 FQGTGA. The CDR3 loop spans 13 amino acids. CDR3 in DNA: TGTGCCAGCAGCGCATCACTAGCCCCGATGCTGTACTTC. Its protein product is CASSASLAPMLYF.

This chain connects TRBV4-3 to TRBJ2-1; 8 nucleotides match TRBD2. This CDR3 has 17 residues. In germline, CDR1 is LGHNA, CDR2 YSLEER. With V trimmed by 4 bases and J by 8 bases, 16 bases remained unmatched. CDR3 protein: CASSPTPAGGEFDEQFF. DNA of the CDR3: TGCGCCAGCAGCCCCACCCCGGCCGGGGGGGAGTTTGATGAGCAGTTCTTC.

This chain connects TRBV27 to TRBJ2-7; 12 bases are shared with TRBD1. The germline V gene encodes CDR1 MNHEY and CDR2 SMNVEV (reference sequence). This CDR3 contains 18 residues. V was pared by 3 bases and J by 3 bases, with 12 bases of the junction left unmatched. As DNA, the CDR3 is TGTGCCAGCAGTTTTCGGGGCGGGACAGGGGGCGCACACTACGAGCAGTACTTC. It codes for CASSFRGGTGGAHYEQYF.

The gene calls are TRBV29-1 and TRBJ1-2; TRBD1 matches 7 bases. Germline CDR1 reads SQVTM; CDR2 reads ANQGSEA. V shed 2 bases, J shed 4 bases, and the junction held 4 bases outside the gene matches. The length of the CDR3 is 13 residues. The CDR3 DNA follows: TGCAGCGTTGAATCGGGACAGCCCTATGGCTACACCTTC. This sequence encodes CSVESGQPYGYTF.

The chain has TRBV2 and TRBJ1-4, with D uncertain. The CDR3 is made up of 14 amino acids. Trimming pared 5 bases from V and 7 bases from J, leaving 14 bases between. Germline V gene sequence: CDR1 SNHLY, CDR2 FYNNEI. The CDR3 reads CASSFEGSGEKLFF. In nucleotides, the CDR3 is TGTGCCAGCAGTTTCGAGGGATCTGGTGAAAAACTGTTTTTT.

V gene TRBV7-2 combines with J gene TRBJ2-5, with 9 bases that match TRBD2. The V gene end was trimmed by 6 bases and the J gene end by 4 bases; junction bases not matched to a gene: 6. The germline gives CDR1 SGHTA, CDR2 FQGNSA. The CDR3 runs 14 residues. Here the CDR3 reads CASSTLAGVETQYF. DNA of the CDR3: TGTGCCAGCAGTACGTTAGCGGGAGTAGAGACCCAGTACTTC.

The chain is built from TRBV7-6 and TRBJ1-2; no definite D call. Per germline, CDR1 SGHVS and CDR2 FNYEAQ. Trimming pared 1 base from V and 5 bases from J, leaving 17 bases between. CDR3 length: 16 amino acids. The CDR3 bases are TGTGCCAGCAGCTTAGAGAGCTGGTCCGGTCGATATGGCTACACCTTC. This encodes CASSLESWSGRYGYTF.

This clone was recorded only once. The rearrangement uses TRBV29-1 and TRBJ1-3; D is unresolved. Germline V gives CDR1 SQVTM, CDR2 ANQGSEA. V lost 2 bases to trimming and J lost 0 bases, with 8 bases between them. The CDR3 extends over 14 amino acids. The CDR3 loop is CSVEIPGSGNTIYF. CDR3 coding DNA: TGCAGCGTTGAAATTCCAGGCTCTGGAAACACCATATATTTT.

The chain employs TRBV7-9 and TRBJ1-1; tentative D call: TRBD1 (5 bases). This CDR3 is 16 amino acids long. The V gene's germline CDR1 is SEHNR and CDR2 FQNEAQ (reference sequence). The ends were cut back, 1 base at V and 5 bases at J, with 17 bases in the middle. CDR3: CASSLGSGAGATEAFF. The CDR3 DNA reads TGTGCCAGCAGCTTAGGTTCCGGGGCGGGAGCAACTGAAGCTTTCTTT.

The rearrangement uses TRBV28 and TRBJ2-3, with 8 positions matching TRBD2. The CDR3 sequence is 17 residues long. CDR1 and CDR2 from the germline V gene are MDHEN and SYDVKM. The junction had 15 bases not matched to a gene; V was cut back by 1 base and J by 9 bases. Here the CDR3 DNA reads TGTGCCAGCAGTTTATTCTGGAGCGGGAGCGCTCGGGGGACGCAGTATTTT. It encodes CASSLFWSGSARGTQYF.

The V call is TRBV10-3, the J call TRBJ1-2; D is possibly TRBD1 (5 bases). Trimming cost V 4 bases and J 0 bases, with 12 bases left between them. There are 15 residues in the CDR3. Germline V gene data show CDR1 as ENHRY and CDR2 as SYGVKD. CDR3 sequence reads: CAISGGVAANYGYTF. The CDR3, as DNA: TGTGCCATCAGTGGGGGGGTTGCGGCTAACTATGGCTACACCTTC.

The chain uses TRBV7-8 and TRBJ2-7, with 8 bases aligning to TRBD1. Germline V gives CDR1 SGHVS, CDR2 FQNEAQ. V shed 2 bases, J shed 0 bases, and the junction held 6 bases outside the gene matches. The CDR3 loop spans 16 amino acids. DNA for the CDR3: TGTGCCAGCAGCTTATGGGGTGACAGGGGCTCCTACGAGCAGTACTTC. Translating it yields CASSLWGDRGSYEQYF.

J is TRBJ2-5 and V is TRBV4-1, with D possibly being TRBD1 (7 bases). This CDR3 region has 17 residues. V lost 0 bases and J lost 1, with 15 bases in between. In germline, CDR1 is MGHRA, CDR2 YSYEKL. The CDR3 DNA follows: TGCGCCAGCAGCCAAGACCCCCCAGGGGGGATCCAAGAGACCCAGTACTTC. Translating gives CASSQDPPGGIQETQYF.

This clone was seen once. The CDR3 protein is CASQTEDNEKLFF. The CDR3 nucleotides read TGTGCCTCCCAGACAGAAGATAATGAAAAACTGTTTTTT. The chain joins TRBV28 to TRBJ1-4, with a weak D call TRBD1 (5 bases). Trimming removed 11 bases from V and 4 bases from J, with 14 bases in between. This CDR3 has 13 amino acids. The germline CDR1 and CDR2 sequences are MDHEN and SYDVKM.

In this sample, this clone turned up a few times. J is TRBJ1-1 and V is TRBV6-5, with D tentatively TRBD1 (5 bases). The CDR3 is 13 amino acids. Germline CDR1 reads MNHEY; CDR2 reads SVGAGI. V was clipped by 8 bases and J by 0 bases, with 10 bases between them. The CDR3 loop reads CASPGGLNTEAFF. The CDR3 bases are TGTGCCAGCCCGGGGGGATTGAACACTGAAGCTTTCTTT.

The rearrangement joins TRBV2 to TRBJ2-1; a weak D match, TRBD2 (5 bases). In germline, CDR1 is SNHLY, CDR2 FYNNEI. The CDR3 is 14 amino acids. Trimming stripped 11 bases from V and 2 bases from J, with 16 bases between. The CDR3 here is CAERATRPYNEQFF. The CDR3 DNA follows: TGTGCCGAGAGGGCCACCCGCCCCTACAATGAGCAGTTCTTC.

The chain carries TRBV28 and TRBJ1-3, with no clear D. This CDR3 spans 14 amino acids. Germline CDR1 and CDR2: MDHEN and SYDVKM. V lost 10 bases and J 0 bases, leaving 13 bases between the germline ends. For the CDR3, the DNA is TGTGCCACCCTCCCCCACATCTCTGGAAACACCATATATTTT. Residues: CATLPHISGNTIYF.